The 15 T cell receptor beta chains presented below share a single source sample, sequenced in a study of blood T cell repertoires in COVID-19. Assay: immunoSEQ multiplex PCR; the TCRdb copy retains only in-frame clones and omits some. The data contain over 250,000 clones, 85% of them seen just once; the ten biggest clones take up more than 10%. Sequenced: peripheral blood. The origin of the receptors is a human donor in a cohort sampled during active COVID-19.

This chain joins TRBV6-1 and TRBJ2-2; D remains ambiguous. V was trimmed by 6 bases and J by 1 base, leaving 6 bases between them. Germline CDR1 and CDR2: MNHNS and SASEGT. This CDR3 contains 13 residues. The CDR3 bases are TGTGCCAGCAGCCGTAAGAACACCGGGGAGCTGTTTTTT. It translates to CASSRKNTGELFF.

This CDR3 reads CASSQSGSPETQYF. For the CDR3, the DNA is TGTGCCAGCAGCCAATCTGGGAGCCCCGAGACCCAGTACTTC. The chain employs TRBV3-1 (or the pseudogene TRBV3-2) and TRBJ2-5; D possibly corresponds to TRBD2 (5 bases). The ends were cut back, 2 bases at V and 5 bases at J, with 12 bases in the middle. Germline CDR1 and CDR2: LGHDT and YNNKEL (reference sequence). The CDR3 is 14 amino acids.

This chain connects TRBV12-3 or TRBV12-4 to TRBJ1-3; D not resolved. The CDR3 contains 13 residues. V lost 6 bases and J lost 1, with 7 bases in between. The CDR3 nucleotides are TGTGCCAGCAGCGTCCAGTCTGGAAACACCATATATTTT. As protein: CASSVQSGNTIYF.

The chain carries TRBV24-1 and TRBJ2-7, with unresolved D. CDR3 length: 14 residues. From germline, CDR1 is KGHDR and CDR2 SFDVKD. V gave up 4 bases and J gave up 3 bases, with 12 bases separating them. CDR3 sequence: CATSELQVVYEQYF. For the CDR3, the DNA is TGTGCCACCAGTGAACTCCAAGTCGTCTACGAGCAGTACTTC.

This sequence joins TRBV5-8 and TRBJ2-2; D may be TRBD1 (6 bases). The CDR3 consists of 15 residues. Germline-derived CDR1 and CDR2 are SGHTS and YDEGEE. Trimming removed 3 bases from V and 6 bases from J, with 15 bases in between. The CDR3 loop reads CASSSYWGRAGELFF. The CDR3 DNA is TGTGCCAGCAGCTCCTATTGGGGGCGCGCCGGGGAGCTGTTTTTT.

There are many counts of this clone. The chain has TRBV5-5 and TRBJ1-6; D not resolved. The CDR3 runs 16 residues. V was trimmed by 4 bases and J by 5 bases, leaving 16 bases between them. CDR1 and CDR2 (germline): SGHKS, YYEKEE (reference sequence). The CDR3 protein is CASSRRAAGDNSPLHF. In DNA, the CDR3 is TGTGCCAGCAGCCGGAGGGCAGCTGGGGATAATTCACCCCTCCACTTT. Using reference TRBV5-5 and TRBJ1-6 for the parts outside the CDR3, the full variable domain is DAGVTQSPTHLIKTRGQQVTLRCSPISGHKSVSWYQQVLGQGPQFIFQYYEKEERGRGNFPDRFSARQFPNYSSELNVNALLLGDSALYLCASSRRAAGDNSPLHFGNGTRLTVT.

V gene TRBV25-1 combines with J gene TRBJ2-1; the D gene is possibly TRBD2 (6 bases). The V end was cut by 5 bases, the J end by 5 bases, with 16 bases between. The CDR3 has 15 residues. Germline V lookup: CDR1 MGHDK, CDR2 SYGVNS. The CDR3 DNA reads as TGTGCCAGCAGTTTCGCCGGGAGAACGGACAATGAGCAGTTCTTC. Translation: CASSFAGRTDNEQFF. The whole variable domain, remainder taken from reference TRBV25-1 and TRBJ2-1, is EADIYQTPRYLVIGTGKKITLECSQTMGHDKMYWYQQDPGMELHLIHYSYGVNSTEKGDLSSESTVSRIRTEHFPLTLESARPSHTSQYLCASSFAGRTDNEQFFGPGTRLTVL.

This clone has a count of ten or more. V usage is TRBV7-6 and J usage is TRBJ1-6; D is ambiguous. V was pared by 5 bases and J by 8 bases, with 13 bases between. There are 14 residues in the CDR3. The germline gives CDR1 SGHVS, CDR2 FNYEAQ. CDR3 coding DNA: TGTGCCAGCAGCCTTGAGGGCACGGATTCACCCCTCCACTTT. It encodes CASSLEGTDSPLHF. Full variable domain (missing parts from reference TRBV7-6 and TRBJ1-6): GAGVSQSPRYKVTKRGQDVALRCDPISGHVSLYWYRQALGQGPEFLTYFNYEAQQDKSGLPNDRFSAERPEGSISTLTIQRTEQRDSAMYRCASSLEGTDSPLHFGNGTRLTVT.

The rearrangement links TRBV5-1 to TRBJ2-1, with D unresolved. This CDR3 contains 15 residues. Germline lookup yields CDR1 SGHRS and CDR2 YFSETQ. V lost 5 bases and J 7 bases, leaving 19 bases between the germline ends. CDR3 protein: CASSSTQIVVNEQFF. In DNA, the CDR3 is TGCGCCAGCAGTTCTACACAGATCGTTGTGAATGAGCAGTTCTTC.

V and J are TRBV9 and TRBJ2-7; a weak D match, TRBD2 (6 bases). Trimming took 0 bases from V and 6 from J, leaving 13 bases between them. This CDR3 is built from 14 residues. Germline CDR1 and CDR2: SGDLS and YYNGEE. The CDR3 loop is CASSVATGAGEQYF. The DNA of the CDR3 is TGTGCCAGCAGCGTAGCTACGGGAGCGGGCGAGCAGTACTTC.

The gene calls are TRBV2 and TRBJ1-4; a possible D gene is TRBD1 (6 bases). Germline-derived CDR1 and CDR2 are SNHLY and FYNNEI. This CDR3 is 15 amino acids long. The V and J ends lost 3 bases and 2 bases respectively, with 10 bases between them. CDR3 sequence reads: CASSDAGATNEKLFF. The CDR3 DNA is TGTGCCAGCAGTGACGCGGGGGCTACTAATGAAAAACTGTTTTTT.

Only a few counts were recorded for this clone. The chain links TRBV27 to TRBJ2-2; 12 nucleotides line up with TRBD2. In germline, CDR1 is MNHEY, CDR2 SMNVEV (reference sequence). The trim removed 6 bases at V and 5 bases at J, leaving 16 bases unmatched. This CDR3 is built from 19 residues. CDR3 sequence: CASRRLAGGPPLVTGELFF. The DNA of the CDR3 is TGTGCCAGCAGGAGGCTAGCGGGAGGGCCCCCCTTGGTTACCGGGGAGCTGTTTTTT.

The genes are TRBV6-6 and TRBJ2-5; D possibly corresponds to TRBD1 (5 bases). Germline CDR1 MNHNY, CDR2 SVGAGI (reference sequence). V was cut by 7 bases and J by 3 bases, with 15 bases left in between. The CDR3 contains 14 residues. This CDR3 is CASTFSGREETQYF. As DNA, the CDR3 is TGTGCCAGCACCTTCAGTGGCAGGGAAGAGACCCAGTACTTC.

This clone has at least ten counts. J is TRBJ2-5 and V is TRBV18; 7 positions match TRBD2. CDR1 KGHSH and CDR2 LQKENI come from the germline V gene. This CDR3 comprises 14 residues. Unmatched junction bases numbered 7, after V lost 2 bases and J lost 7 bases. The DNA for the CDR3 is TGTGCCAGCTCACCAGTGGGAGGGCCTAGGACCCAGTACTTC. Its translation: CASSPVGGPRTQYF.

The chain recombines TRBV5-1 with TRBJ2-2; TRBD1 might be the D (6 bases). V shed 2 bases and J shed 10 bases, with 12 bases lying between them. The CDR3 runs to 13 residues. Germline CDR1 SGHRS, CDR2 YFSETQ. CDR3 DNA: TGCGCCAGCAGCTTAGGACAGAACGTGGAGCTGTTTTTT. This sequence encodes CASSLGQNVELFF.